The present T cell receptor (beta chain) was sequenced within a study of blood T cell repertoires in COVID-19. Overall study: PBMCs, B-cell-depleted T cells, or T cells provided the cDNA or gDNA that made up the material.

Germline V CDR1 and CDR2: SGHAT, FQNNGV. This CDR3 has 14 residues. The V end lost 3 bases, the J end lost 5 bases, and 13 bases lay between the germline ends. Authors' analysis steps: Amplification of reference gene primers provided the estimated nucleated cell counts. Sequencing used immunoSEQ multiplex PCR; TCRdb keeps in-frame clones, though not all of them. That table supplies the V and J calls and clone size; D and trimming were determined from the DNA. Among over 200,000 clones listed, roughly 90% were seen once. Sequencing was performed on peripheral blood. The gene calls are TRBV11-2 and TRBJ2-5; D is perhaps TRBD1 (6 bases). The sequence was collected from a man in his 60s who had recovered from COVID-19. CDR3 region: CASSLGQRGETQYF. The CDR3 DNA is TGTGCCAGCAGCTTGGGACAAAGAGGGGAGACCCAGTACTTC.